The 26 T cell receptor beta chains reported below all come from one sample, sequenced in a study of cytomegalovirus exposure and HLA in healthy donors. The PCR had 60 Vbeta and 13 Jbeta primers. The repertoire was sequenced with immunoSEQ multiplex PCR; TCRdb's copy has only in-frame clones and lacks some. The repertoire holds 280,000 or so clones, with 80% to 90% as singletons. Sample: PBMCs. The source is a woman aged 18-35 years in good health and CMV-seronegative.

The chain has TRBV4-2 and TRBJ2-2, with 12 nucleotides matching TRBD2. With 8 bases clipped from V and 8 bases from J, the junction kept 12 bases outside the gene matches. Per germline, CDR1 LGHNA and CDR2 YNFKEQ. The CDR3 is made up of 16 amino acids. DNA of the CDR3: TGTGCCAGCGGCTCAACTAGCGGGGGGAGACGAGGGGAGCTGTTTTTT. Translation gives CASGSTSGGRRGELFF.

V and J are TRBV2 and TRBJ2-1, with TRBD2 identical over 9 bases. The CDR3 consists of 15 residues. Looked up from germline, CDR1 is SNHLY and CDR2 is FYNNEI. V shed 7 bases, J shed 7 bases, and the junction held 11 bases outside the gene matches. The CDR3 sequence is CASIPGTSPSNEQFF. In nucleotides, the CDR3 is TGTGCCAGCATTCCCGGGACTAGCCCTTCTAATGAGCAGTTCTTC. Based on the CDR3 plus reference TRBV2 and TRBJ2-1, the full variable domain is EPEVTQTPSHQVTQMGQEVILRCVPISNHLYFYWYRQILGQKVEFLVSFYNNEISEKSEIFDDQFSVERPDGSNFTLKIRSTKLEDSAMYFCASIPGTSPSNEQFFGPGTRLTVL.

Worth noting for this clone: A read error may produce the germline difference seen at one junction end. The CDR3 nucleotides read TGTTCCAGCAGCCTAGGACTAGCCGCAGATACGCAGTATTTT. Translated, it gives CSSSLGLAADTQYF. This sequence joins TRBV7-9 and TRBJ2-3; 8 positions agree with TRBD2. CDR3 size: 14 residues. Germline loops: CDR1 SEHNR, CDR2 FQNEAQ (reference sequence).

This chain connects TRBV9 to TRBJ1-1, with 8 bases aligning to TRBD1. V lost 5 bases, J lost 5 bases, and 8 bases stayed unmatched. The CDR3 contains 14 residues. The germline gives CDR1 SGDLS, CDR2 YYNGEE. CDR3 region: CASSLGQGRTEAFF. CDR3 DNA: TGTGCCAGCAGTTTAGGACAGGGACGAACTGAAGCTTTCTTT. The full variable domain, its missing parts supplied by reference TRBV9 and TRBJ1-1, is DSGVTQTPKHLITATGQRVTLRCSPRSGDLSVYWYQQSLDQGLQFLIQYYNGEERAKGNILERFSAQQFPDLHSELNLSSLELGDSALYFCASSLGQGRTEAFFGQGTRLTVV.

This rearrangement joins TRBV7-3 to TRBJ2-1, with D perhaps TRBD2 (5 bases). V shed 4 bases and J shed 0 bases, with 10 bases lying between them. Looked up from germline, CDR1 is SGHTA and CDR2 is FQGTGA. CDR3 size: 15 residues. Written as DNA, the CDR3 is TGTGCCAGCAGCTATTCCCGGGACTCCTACAATGAGCAGTTCTTC. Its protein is CASSYSRDSYNEQFF. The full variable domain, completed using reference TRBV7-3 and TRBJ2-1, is GAGVSQTPSNKVTEKGKYVELRCDPISGHTALYWYRQSLGQGPEFLIYFQGTGAADDSGLPNDRFFAVRPEGSVSTLKIQRTERGDSAVYLCASSYSRDSYNEQFFGPGTRLTVL.

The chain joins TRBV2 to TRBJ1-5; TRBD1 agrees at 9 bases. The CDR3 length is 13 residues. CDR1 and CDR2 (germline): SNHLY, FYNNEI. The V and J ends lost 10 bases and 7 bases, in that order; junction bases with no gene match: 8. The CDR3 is CANSQGAGQPQHF. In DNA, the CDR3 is TGTGCCAATTCACAGGGGGCAGGACAGCCCCAGCATTTT.

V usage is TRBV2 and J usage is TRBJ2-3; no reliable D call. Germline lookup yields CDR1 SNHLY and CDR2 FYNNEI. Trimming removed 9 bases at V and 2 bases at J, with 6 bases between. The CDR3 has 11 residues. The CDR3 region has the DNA TGTGCCAGTAGCTTCACAGATACGCAGTATTTT. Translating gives CASSFTDTQYF.

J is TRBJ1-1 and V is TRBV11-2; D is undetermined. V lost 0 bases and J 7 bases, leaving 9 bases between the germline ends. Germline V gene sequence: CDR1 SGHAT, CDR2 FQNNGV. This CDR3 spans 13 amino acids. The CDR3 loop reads CASSLDLQDEAFF. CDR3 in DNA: TGTGCCAGCAGCTTAGATCTCCAGGATGAAGCTTTCTTT. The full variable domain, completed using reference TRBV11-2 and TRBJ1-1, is EAGVAQSPRYKIIEKRQSVAFWCNPISGHATLYWYQQILGQGPKLLIQFQNNGVVDDSQLPKDRFSAERLKGVDSTLKIQPAKLEDSAVYLCASSLDLQDEAFFGQGTRLTVV.

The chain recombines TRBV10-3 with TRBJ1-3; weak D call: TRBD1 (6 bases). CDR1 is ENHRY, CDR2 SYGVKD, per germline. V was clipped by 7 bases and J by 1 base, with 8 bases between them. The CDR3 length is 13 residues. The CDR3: CAITGQSGNTIYF. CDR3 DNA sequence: TGTGCCATCACCGGACAGTCTGGAAACACCATATATTTT.

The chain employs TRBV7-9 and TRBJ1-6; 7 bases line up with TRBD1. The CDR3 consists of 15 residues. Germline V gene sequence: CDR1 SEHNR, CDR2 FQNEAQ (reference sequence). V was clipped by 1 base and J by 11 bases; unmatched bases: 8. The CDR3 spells CASSLGTGVGTPLHF. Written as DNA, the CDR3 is TGTGCCAGCAGCTTAGGTACAGGGGTAGGGACACCCCTCCACTTT.

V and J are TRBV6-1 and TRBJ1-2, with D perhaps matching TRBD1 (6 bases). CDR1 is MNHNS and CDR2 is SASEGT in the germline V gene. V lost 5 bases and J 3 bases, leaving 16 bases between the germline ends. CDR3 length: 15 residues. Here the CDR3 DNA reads TGTGCCAGCAGTTCGCCAGGACAGAGTCACTATGGCTACACCTTC. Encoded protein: CASSSPGQSHYGYTF.

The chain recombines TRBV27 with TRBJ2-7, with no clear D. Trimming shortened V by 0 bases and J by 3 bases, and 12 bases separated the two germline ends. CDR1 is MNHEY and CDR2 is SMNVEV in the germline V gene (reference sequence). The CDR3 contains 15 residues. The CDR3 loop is CASSLSSDANYEQYF. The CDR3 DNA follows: TGTGCCAGCAGTTTATCGAGTGATGCAAACTACGAGCAGTACTTC.

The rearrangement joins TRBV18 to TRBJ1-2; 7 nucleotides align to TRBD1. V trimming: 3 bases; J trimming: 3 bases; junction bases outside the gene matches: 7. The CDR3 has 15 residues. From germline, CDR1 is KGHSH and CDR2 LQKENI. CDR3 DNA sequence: TGTGCCAGCTCACCGACGGACAGGACCTACTATGGCTACACCTTC. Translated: CASSPTDRTYYGYTF.

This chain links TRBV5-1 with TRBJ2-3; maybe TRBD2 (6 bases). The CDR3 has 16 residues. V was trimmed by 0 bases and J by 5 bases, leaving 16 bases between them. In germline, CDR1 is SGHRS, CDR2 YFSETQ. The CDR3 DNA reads TGCGCCAGCAGCTTGGATCCGGGGGTAAAGGAAGATACGCAGTATTTT. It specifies CASSLDPGVKEDTQYF.

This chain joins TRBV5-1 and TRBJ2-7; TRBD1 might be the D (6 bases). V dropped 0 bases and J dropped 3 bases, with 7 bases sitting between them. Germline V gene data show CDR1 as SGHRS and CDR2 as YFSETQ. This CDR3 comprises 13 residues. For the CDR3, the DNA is TGCGCCAGCAGCTTGGGGGGACACTACGAGCAGTACTTC. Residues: CASSLGGHYEQYF.

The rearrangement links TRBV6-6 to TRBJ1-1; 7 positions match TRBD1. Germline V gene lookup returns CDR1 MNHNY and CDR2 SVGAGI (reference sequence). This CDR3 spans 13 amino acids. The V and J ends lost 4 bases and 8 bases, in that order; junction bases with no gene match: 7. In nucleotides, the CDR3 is TGTGCCAGCAGTTGGGGACAGCTAGACGAAGCTTTCTTT. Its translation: CASSWGQLDEAFF.

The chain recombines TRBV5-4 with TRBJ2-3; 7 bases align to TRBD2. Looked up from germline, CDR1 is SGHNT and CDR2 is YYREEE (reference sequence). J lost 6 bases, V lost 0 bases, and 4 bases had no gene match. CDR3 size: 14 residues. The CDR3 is CASSLATSADTQYF. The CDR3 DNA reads TGTGCCAGCAGCTTGGCCACTAGCGCGGATACGCAGTATTTT.

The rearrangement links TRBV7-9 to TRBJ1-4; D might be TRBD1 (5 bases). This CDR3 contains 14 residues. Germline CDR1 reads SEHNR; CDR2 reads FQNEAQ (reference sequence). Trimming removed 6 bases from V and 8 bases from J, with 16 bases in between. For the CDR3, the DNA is TGTGCCAGCAGACCAGGGTGGGGATCCGAAAAACTGTTTTTT. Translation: CASRPGWGSEKLFF.

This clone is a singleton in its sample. The CDR3 region is CASSGTNRDSSYEQYF. The CDR3 DNA is TGCGCCAGCAGCGGGACGAACCGGGACAGTTCCTACGAGCAGTACTTC. The gene calls are TRBV5-1 and TRBJ2-7; TRBD1 matches at 7 bases. Germline assignment: CDR1 SGHRS and CDR2 YFSETQ. CDR3 length: 16 residues. With 4 bases clipped from V and 1 base from J, the junction kept 11 bases outside the gene matches. Full variable domain (rest looked up from reference TRBV5-1 and TRBJ2-7): KAGVTQTPRYLIKTRGQQVTLSCSPISGHRSVSWYQQTPGQGLQFLFEYFSETQRNKGNFPGRFSGRQFSNSRSEMNVSTLELGDSALYLCASSGTNRDSSYEQYFGPGTRLTVT.

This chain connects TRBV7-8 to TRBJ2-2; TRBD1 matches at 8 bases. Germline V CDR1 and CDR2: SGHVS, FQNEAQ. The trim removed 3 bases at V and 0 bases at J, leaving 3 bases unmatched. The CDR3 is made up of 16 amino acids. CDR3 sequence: CASSLRTGTNTGELFF. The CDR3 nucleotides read TGTGCCAGCAGCTTGAGGACAGGGACGAACACCGGGGAGCTGTTTTTT.

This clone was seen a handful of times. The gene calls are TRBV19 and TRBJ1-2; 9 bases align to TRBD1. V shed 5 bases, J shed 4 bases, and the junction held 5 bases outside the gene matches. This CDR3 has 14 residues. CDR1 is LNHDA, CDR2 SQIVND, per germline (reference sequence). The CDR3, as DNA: TGTGCCAGTAGTCTGGGACAGGGAAGCTATGGCTACACCTTC. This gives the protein CASSLGQGSYGYTF.

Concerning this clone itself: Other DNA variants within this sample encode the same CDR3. This chain's CDR3 is CASSYSQGSTEAFF. CDR3 in DNA: TGTGCCAGCAGTTACTCGCAGGGGTCCACTGAAGCTTTCTTT. The gene calls are TRBV6-5 and TRBJ1-1, with D possibly TRBD1 on 6 matching bases. V lost 0 bases and J lost 4, with 9 bases in between. The CDR3 length is 14 residues. Germline V gene data show CDR1 as MNHEY and CDR2 as SVGAGI.

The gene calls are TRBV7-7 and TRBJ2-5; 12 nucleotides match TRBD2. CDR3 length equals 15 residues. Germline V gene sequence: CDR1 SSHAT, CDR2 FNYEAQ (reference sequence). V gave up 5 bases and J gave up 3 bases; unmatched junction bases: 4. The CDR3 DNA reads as TGTGCCAGCAGCCAATGGACTAGCGGGGAAGAGACCCAGTACTTC. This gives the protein CASSQWTSGEETQYF.

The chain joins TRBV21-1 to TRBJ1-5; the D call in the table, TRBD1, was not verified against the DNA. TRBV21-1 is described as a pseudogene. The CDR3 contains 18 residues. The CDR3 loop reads CASSKEFRDRGHQKPQHF. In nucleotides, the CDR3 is TGTGCCAGCAGCAAAGAGTTCCGGGACAGGGGCCATCAAAAGCCCCAGCATTTT.

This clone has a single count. The CDR3 DNA reads as TGTGCCAGCAGCGGACGGGCGACAGGGAAATATGGCAATGAGCAGTTCTTC. Translation: CASSGRATGKYGNEQFF. The chain carries TRBV5-4 and TRBJ2-1; 7 nucleotides match TRBD1. This CDR3 spans 17 amino acids. J lost 6 bases, V lost 4 bases, and 16 bases had no gene match. Germline values: CDR1 SGHNT, CDR2 YYREEE (reference sequence).

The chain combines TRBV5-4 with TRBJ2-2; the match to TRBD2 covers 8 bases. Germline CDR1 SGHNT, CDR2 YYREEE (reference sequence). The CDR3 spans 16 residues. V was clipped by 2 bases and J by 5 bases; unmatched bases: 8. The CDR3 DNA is TGTGCCAGCAGCTTCGGGGGGGGCCGGGAGACCGGGGAGCTGTTTTTT. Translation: CASSFGGGRETGELFF.